This passage covers 3 T cell receptor beta chains from one sample sequenced in a study of neurological immune-mediated disorders. TCRdb passed the 5' RACE reads through MiXCR, listing each CDR3 protein once. The table has around 19,000 distinct CDR3 sequences, around a tenth seen once. The sequenced sample was CD8+ T cells from blood. The source of these receptors is a woman aged 45-65 years in good health.

This clonotype counts as medium-sized. This chain connects TRBV7-9 to TRBJ2-1; D ambiguous. The CDR3 is 13 amino acids. Looked up from germline, CDR1 is SEHNR and CDR2 is FQNEAQ (reference sequence). V lost 2 bases and J lost 7, with 9 bases in between. CDR3 region: CASSLSAENEQFF. As DNA, the CDR3 is TGTGCCAGCAGCTTATCCGCCGAAAATGAGCAGTTCTTC.

This clonotype appeared many times. The chain carries TRBV5-1 and TRBJ1-1; D is perhaps TRBD1 (6 bases). Germline V lookup: CDR1 SGHRS, CDR2 YFSETQ. This CDR3 is 13 amino acids long. V was pared by 4 bases and J by 7 bases, with 14 bases between. The CDR3 DNA reads TGCGCCAGCAGCGCCCAGGGGTACCTTGAAGCTTTCTTT. Its translation is CASSAQGYLEAFF.

This clonotype was seen at least ten times. The rearrangement links TRBV11-1 to TRBJ2-3, with a tentative D call TRBD2 (6 bases). The CDR3 has 15 residues. Trimming took off 2 bases at V and 0 bases at J, with 9 bases between the two ends. Germline V gene sequence: CDR1 SGHAT, CDR2 FQDESV (reference sequence). DNA for the CDR3: TGTGCCAGCAGCTTATCAGGGACTAGCACAGATACGCAGTATTTT. Its translation is CASSLSGTSTDTQYF.